The 21 T cell receptor beta chains below come from one sample, sequenced in a study of CD8 T cells in ankylosing spondylitis. TCRdb processed the 5' RACE reads anew with MiXCR; each CDR3 protein has one entry. Of about 350,000 distinct CDR3 sequences listed, 20% were seen once; the top ten hold around 13%. The specimen sequenced was blood, either unsorted or a sorted T cell fraction (not recorded which). The receptors shown here come from a male donor with ankylosing spondylitis or in good health (not recorded which).

This clonotype showed up just a few times. The V gene is TRBV4-1, the J gene TRBJ1-2; D remains unclear. The CDR3 consists of 14 residues. V gave up 0 bases and J gave up 4 bases, with 9 bases separating them. Germline V gives CDR1 MGHRA, CDR2 YSYEKL. The CDR3 nucleotides read TGCGCCAGCAGCCAAGAATGGGTCTCCTATGGCTACACCTTC. Protein product: CASSQEWVSYGYTF.

The V and J genes are TRBV3-1 and TRBJ2-6, with 7 bases identical to TRBD1. The V gene's germline CDR1 is LGHDT and CDR2 YNNKEL (reference sequence). This CDR3 comprises 18 residues. Trimming took 1 base from V and 0 from J; bases not matched to a gene: 6. The CDR3 DNA is TGTGCCAGCAGCCAAGGGTGGACAGGCAACTCTGGGGCCAACGTCCTGACTTTC. Translating gives CASSQGWTGNSGANVLTF.

This clonotype was picked up a small number of times. The rearrangement joins TRBV30 to TRBJ2-3; 12 nucleotides line up with TRBD1. The V gene's germline CDR1 is GTSNPN and CDR2 SVGIG (reference sequence). The CDR3 runs 15 residues. Trimming cost V 5 bases and J 6 bases; bases outside gene matches: 9. CDR3 DNA sequence: TGTGCCTGGTCTACGGGGACAGGGGGCTCGGATACGCAGTATTTT. It yields the protein CAWSTGTGGSDTQYF.

On this clonotype itself: A read error is possible here, since a much larger clone lies one base away. The chain links TRBV20-1 to TRBJ2-2; no definite D call. V was shortened by 1 base and J by 1 base, with 4 bases between the two germline ends. The CDR3 has 13 residues. The germline V gene has CDR1 DFQATT and CDR2 SNEGSKA (reference sequence). CDR3 region: CSARAGNTGELFF. The CDR3 nucleotides are TGCAGTGCTAGAGCCGGGAACACCGGGGAGCTGTTTTTT.

This clonotype has only a few counts. The rearrangement uses TRBV12-3 or TRBV12-4 and TRBJ1-2; 7 positions match TRBD1. The CDR3 is 17 amino acids. J was trimmed by 5 bases and V by 3 bases; bases with no gene match: 15. CDR3 residues: CASSFGGETGMAYGYTF. DNA for the CDR3: TGTGCCAGCAGTTTTGGTGGAGAGACAGGGATGGCGTATGGCTACACCTTC.

The rearrangement joins TRBV12-3 or TRBV12-4 to TRBJ2-3; 8 nucleotides line up with TRBD2. Unmatched junction bases numbered 7, after V lost 3 bases and J lost 5 bases. CDR3 length equals 15 residues. The CDR3 is CASSLGAGVVDTQYF. The CDR3 DNA reads as TGTGCCAGCAGTTTGGGAGCGGGGGTGGTAGATACGCAGTATTTT.

This clonotype occurred a few times. V and J are TRBV20-1 and TRBJ2-1, with TRBD2 matching over 11 bases. This CDR3 has 17 amino acids. In germline, CDR1 is DFQATT, CDR2 SNEGSKA (reference sequence). V shed 0 bases, J shed 3 bases, and the junction held 7 bases outside the gene matches. The CDR3 reads CSARDQLAGVIYNEQFF. The DNA for the CDR3 is TGCAGTGCTAGAGATCAACTAGCGGGGGTAATCTACAATGAGCAGTTCTTC.

J is TRBJ1-5 and V is TRBV10-3, with unresolved D. V gave up 4 bases and J gave up 5 bases, with 6 bases separating them. Germline loops: CDR1 ENHRY, CDR2 SYGVKD. This CDR3 has 12 residues. CDR3 sequence: CAISGSDQPQHF. As DNA, the CDR3 is TGTGCCATCAGTGGTTCTGATCAGCCCCAGCATTTT.

The rearrangement joins TRBV4-1 to TRBJ2-7; 7 positions agree with TRBD2. V gave up 3 bases and J gave up 5 bases; unmatched junction bases: 7. Germline V CDR1 and CDR2: MGHRA, YSYEKL. There are 14 residues in the CDR3. This CDR3 reads CASSHPGGYDEQYF. The CDR3 DNA follows: TGCGCCAGCAGCCACCCCGGGGGGTACGACGAGCAGTACTTC.

This clonotype has just a few counts. The chain employs TRBV9 and TRBJ2-2; 9 nucleotides align to TRBD2. The length of the CDR3 is 17 residues. V trimming: 3 bases; J trimming: 1 base; junction bases outside the gene matches: 7. Germline loops: CDR1 SGDLS, CDR2 YYNGEE. CDR3 region: CASSAPAGGGNTGELFF. The CDR3 DNA follows: TGTGCCAGCAGCGCCCCAGCGGGGGGCGGGAACACCGGGGAGCTGTTTTTT.

The CDR3 here is CSAPTASYEQYF. The CDR3 coding sequence is TGCAGTGCTCCGACAGCCTCCTACGAGCAGTACTTC. The rearrangement joins TRBV20-1 to TRBJ2-7; TRBD1 is a possible D gene (5 bases). Germline CDR1 reads DFQATT; CDR2 reads SNEGSKA (reference sequence). V lost 5 bases and J lost 0, with 8 bases in between. The CDR3 covers 12 residues.

The chain employs TRBV12-3 or TRBV12-4 and TRBJ2-3; D is perhaps TRBD2 (5 bases). The CDR3 runs 17 residues. The ends were cut back, 1 base at V and 0 bases at J, with 14 bases in the middle. CDR3 DNA: TGTGCCAGCAGTTTAGGCTTAGGGAGAGCTAGCACAGATACGCAGTATTTT. Translation: CASSLGLGRASTDTQYF.

This clonotype was counted a single time. V gene TRBV10-3 combines with J gene TRBJ2-2, with 7 bases aligning to TRBD1. The V segment lost 7 bases and the J segment 6 bases; nucleotides outside the gene matches: 2. CDR3 length: 12 residues. Germline values: CDR1 ENHRY, CDR2 SYGVKD. CDR3 bases: TGTGCCATCAATACAGGGGCCGGGGAGCTGTTTTTT. Its translation is CAINTGAGELFF.

The chain employs TRBV27 and TRBJ2-3; D might be TRBD2 (6 bases). Germline V gene lookup returns CDR1 MNHEY and CDR2 SMNVEV (reference sequence). The CDR3 consists of 12 residues. V lost 4 bases and J 7 bases, leaving 9 bases between the germline ends. The CDR3 spells CASSSGLNTQYF. CDR3 DNA: TGTGCCAGCAGTTCGGGACTGAATACGCAGTATTTT.

The chain uses TRBV28 and TRBJ2-5; 15 bases agree with TRBD2. V shed 8 bases, J shed 4 bases, and the junction held 5 bases outside the gene matches. The CDR3 has 15 amino acids. Germline V gene lookup returns CDR1 MDHEN and CDR2 SYDVKM. In nucleotides, the CDR3 is TGTGCCAGCCTCCCGGGACTAGCGGGGGGAGAGACCCAGTACTTC. It specifies CASLPGLAGGETQYF.

This clonotype came up a few times. The chain is built from TRBV12-3 or TRBV12-4 and TRBJ2-4, with unresolved D. Deletions cut 5 bases from V and 0 bases from J, with 11 bases between. CDR3 size: 15 residues. The CDR3 coding sequence is TGTGCCAGCAGTGCAACAGCGATAGCCAAAAACATTCAGTACTTC. Its translation is CASSATAIAKNIQYF.

This clonotype was seen a handful of times. The rearrangement joins TRBV6-1 to TRBJ2-1; no clear D gene. Germline loops: CDR1 MNHNS, CDR2 SASEGT. There are 14 residues in the CDR3. Trimming took off 2 bases at V and 4 bases at J, with 9 bases between the two ends. In DNA, the CDR3 is TGTGCCAGCAGTGAACTGCAGGTTTACAATGAGCAGTTCTTC. Amino acids: CASSELQVYNEQFF.

This clonotype was seen only a few times. The chain uses TRBV28 and TRBJ2-5; D gene unclear. From germline, CDR1 is MDHEN and CDR2 SYDVKM. There are 14 residues in the CDR3. V lost 4 bases and J lost 1, with 10 bases in between. The CDR3 DNA is TGTGCCAGCAGTTCACCGGACGGCCAAGAGACCCAGTACTTC. This encodes CASSSPDGQETQYF.

The V call is TRBV12-3 or TRBV12-4, the J call TRBJ2-4, with TRBD1 matching over 9 bases. V was pared by 7 bases and J by 1 base, with 20 bases of the junction left unmatched. The CDR3 has 20 residues. The CDR3 loop is CASTIWGDDGQGWAKNIQYF. CDR3 bases: TGTGCCAGCACCATTTGGGGGGATGATGGACAGGGGTGGGCCAAAAACATTCAGTACTTC.

The genes are TRBV7-9 and TRBJ1-4; no reliable D call. The CDR3 covers 12 residues. Germline V gene lookup returns CDR1 SEHNR and CDR2 FQNEAQ (reference sequence). Trimming stripped 3 bases from V and 8 bases from J, with 7 bases between. The CDR3 protein is CASSFDGEKLFF. The CDR3 DNA follows: TGTGCCAGCAGCTTCGACGGCGAAAAACTGTTTTTT.

In its sample, this clonotype was seen a few times. The chain employs TRBV28 and TRBJ2-7; the D is unclear. Trimming stripped 4 bases from V and 2 bases from J, with 12 bases between. Germline CDR1 MDHEN, CDR2 SYDVKM. The CDR3 consists of 14 residues. Here the CDR3 reads CASSSVSNTYEQYF. The CDR3 bases are TGTGCCAGCAGTTCTGTCAGCAACACCTACGAGCAGTACTTC.